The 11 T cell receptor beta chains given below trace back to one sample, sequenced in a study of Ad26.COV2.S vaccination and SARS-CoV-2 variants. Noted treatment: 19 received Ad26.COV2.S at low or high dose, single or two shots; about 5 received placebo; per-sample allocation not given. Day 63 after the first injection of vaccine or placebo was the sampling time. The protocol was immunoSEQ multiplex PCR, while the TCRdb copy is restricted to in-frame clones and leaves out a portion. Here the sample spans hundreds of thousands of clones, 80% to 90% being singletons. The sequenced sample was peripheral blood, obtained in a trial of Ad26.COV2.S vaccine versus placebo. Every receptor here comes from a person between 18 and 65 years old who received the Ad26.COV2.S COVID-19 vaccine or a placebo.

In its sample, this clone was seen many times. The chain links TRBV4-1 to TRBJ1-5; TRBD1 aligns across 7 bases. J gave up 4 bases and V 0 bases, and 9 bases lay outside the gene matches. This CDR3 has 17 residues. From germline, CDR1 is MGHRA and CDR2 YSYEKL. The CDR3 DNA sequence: TGCGCCAGCAGCCAAGACGGATTGACAGGGTTTAATCAGCCCCAGCATTTT. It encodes CASSQDGLTGFNQPQHF.

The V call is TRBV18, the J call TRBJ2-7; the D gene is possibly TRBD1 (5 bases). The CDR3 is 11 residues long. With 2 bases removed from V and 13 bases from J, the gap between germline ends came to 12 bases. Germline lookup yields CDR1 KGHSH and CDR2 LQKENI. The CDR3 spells CASSPSQGTYF. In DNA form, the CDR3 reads TGTGCCAGCTCACCATCCCAGGGTACTTACTTC.

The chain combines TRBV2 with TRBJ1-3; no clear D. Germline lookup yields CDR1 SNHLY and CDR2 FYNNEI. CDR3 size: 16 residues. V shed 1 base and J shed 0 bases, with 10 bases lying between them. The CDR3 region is CASSEGTRNSGNTIYF. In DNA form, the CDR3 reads TGTGCCAGCAGTGAAGGTACCCGAAACTCTGGAAACACCATATATTTT.

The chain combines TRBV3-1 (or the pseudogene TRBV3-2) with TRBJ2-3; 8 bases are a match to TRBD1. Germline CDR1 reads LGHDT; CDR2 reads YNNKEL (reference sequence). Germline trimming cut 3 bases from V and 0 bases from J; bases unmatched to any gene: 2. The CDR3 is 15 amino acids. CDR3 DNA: TGTGCCAGCAGCCAGACAGGGGTCAGCACAGATACGCAGTATTTT. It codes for CASSQTGVSTDTQYF.

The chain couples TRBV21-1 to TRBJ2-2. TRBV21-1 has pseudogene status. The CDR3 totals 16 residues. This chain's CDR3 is CASGQLAGWNTGELFF. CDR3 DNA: TGTGCCAGCGGACAACTGGCGGGCTGGAACACCGGGGAGCTGTTTTTT.

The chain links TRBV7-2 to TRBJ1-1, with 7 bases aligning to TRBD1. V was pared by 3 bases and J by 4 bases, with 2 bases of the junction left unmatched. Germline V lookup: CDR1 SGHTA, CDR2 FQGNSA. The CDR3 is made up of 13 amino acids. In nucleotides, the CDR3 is TGTGCCAGCAGCTTGACAGGGTTCACTGAAGCTTTCTTT. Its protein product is CASSLTGFTEAFF.

Here the CDR3 DNA reads TGCGCCAGCAGCTTGGGGTTTGTCTCTAGCTCCTACGAGCAGTACTTC. Residues: CASSLGFVSSSYEQYF. The chain recombines TRBV5-1 with TRBJ2-7; D is uncertain. This CDR3 region has 16 residues. CDR1 is SGHRS, CDR2 YFSETQ, per germline. V was clipped by 0 bases and J by 0 bases, with 13 bases between them.

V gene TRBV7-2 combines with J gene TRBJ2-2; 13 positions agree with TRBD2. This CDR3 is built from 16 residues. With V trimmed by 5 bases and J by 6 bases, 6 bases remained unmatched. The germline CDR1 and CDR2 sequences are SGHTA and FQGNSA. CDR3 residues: CASSRGLAGMAGELFF. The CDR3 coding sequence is TGTGCCAGCAGCCGGGGACTAGCGGGGATGGCCGGGGAGCTGTTTTTT.

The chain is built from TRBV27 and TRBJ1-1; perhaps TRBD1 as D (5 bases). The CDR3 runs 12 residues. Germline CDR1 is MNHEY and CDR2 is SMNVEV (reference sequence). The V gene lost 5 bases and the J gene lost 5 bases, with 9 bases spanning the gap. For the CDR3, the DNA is TGTGCCAGCAGTGCTGGGGGTACTGAAGCTTTCTTT. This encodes CASSAGGTEAFF.

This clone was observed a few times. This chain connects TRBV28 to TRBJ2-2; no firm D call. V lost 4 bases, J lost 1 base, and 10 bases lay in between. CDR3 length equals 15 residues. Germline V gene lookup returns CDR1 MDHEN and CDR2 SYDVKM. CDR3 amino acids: CASSSGSLNTGELFF. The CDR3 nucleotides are TGTGCCAGCAGTTCGGGCAGCCTGAACACCGGGGAGCTGTTTTTT.

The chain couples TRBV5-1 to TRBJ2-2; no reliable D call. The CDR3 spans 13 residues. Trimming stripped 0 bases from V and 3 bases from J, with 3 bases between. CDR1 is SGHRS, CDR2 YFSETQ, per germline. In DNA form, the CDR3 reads TGCGCCAGCAGCTTGGAATACACCGGGGAGCTGTTTTTT. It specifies CASSLEYTGELFF.